This T cell receptor (beta chain) was found in a study of blood T cell repertoires in COVID-19. The assay was immunoSEQ multiplex PCR, and TCRdb's table has in-frame clones only and misses some. The sample shows under 200,000 clones, 80% to 95% of them seen only once. The source material was peripheral blood. The origin of this receptor is a man between 45 and 60 years old with acute or convalescent COVID-19.

The CDR3: CSTRNRENEKLFF. For the CDR3, the DNA is TGCAGCACCCGGAACCGGGAGAACGAAAAACTGTTTTTT. The chain is built from TRBV29-1 and TRBJ1-4; no firm D call. This CDR3 is built from 13 residues. CDR1 and CDR2 from the germline V gene are SQVTM and ANQGSEA. Trimming took off 8 bases at V and 8 bases at J, with 18 bases between the two ends. Together with reference TRBV29-1 and TRBJ1-4, the CDR3 gives the full variable domain: SAVISQKPSRDICQRGTSLTIQCQVDSQVTMMFWYRQQPGQSLTLIATANQGSEATYESGFVIDKFPISRPNLTFSTLTVSNMSPEDSSIYLCSTRNRENEKLFFGSGTQLSVL.